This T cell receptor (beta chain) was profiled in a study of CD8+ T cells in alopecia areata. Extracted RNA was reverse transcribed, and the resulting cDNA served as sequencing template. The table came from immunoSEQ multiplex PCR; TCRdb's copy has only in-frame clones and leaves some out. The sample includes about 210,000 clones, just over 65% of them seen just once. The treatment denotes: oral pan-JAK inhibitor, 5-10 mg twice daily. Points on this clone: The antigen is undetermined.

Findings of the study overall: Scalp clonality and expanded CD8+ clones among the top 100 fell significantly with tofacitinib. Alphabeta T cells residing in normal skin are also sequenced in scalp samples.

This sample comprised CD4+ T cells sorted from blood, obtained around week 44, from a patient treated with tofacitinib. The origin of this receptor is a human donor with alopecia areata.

CDR3 region: CASSDTHRNTEAFF. The CDR3 DNA sequence: TGTGCCAGCAGTGATACACACAGGAACACTGAAGCTTTCTTT. The J gene is TRBJ1-1, the V gene TRBV2; D not certain. The CDR3 is 14 amino acids. Trimming removed 3 bases from V and 1 base from J, with 9 bases in between. The germline gives CDR1 SNHLY, CDR2 FYNNEI.